The rows below give T cell receptor beta chains drawn from one sample of a study of blood T cell repertoires in COVID-19. TCRdb keeps only in-frame clones here, not all; method: immunoSEQ multiplex PCR. Here the sample spans approximately 90,000 clones, 81% being singletons. Input material: peripheral blood. These receptors came from a man in his 60s with acute or convalescent COVID-19. CDR3s include the opening cysteine and the closing phenylalanine or tryptophan. D genes are given only for firm matches. The size of a clone is reported for some rows only, either as once, few or many, or as a class for expanded clones.

clone_size j_call v_call d_call cdr3_nt cdr3_aa
few TRBJ2-3 TRBV9 TRBD2 TGTGCCAGCTCTCGACAAGAAGGGAGGGCCGCAGATACGCAGTATTTT CASSRQEGRAADTQYF
once TRBJ2-3 TRBV5-8 TRBD2 TGTGCCAGCAGCTTGTTCCGGGGGGGGACGGACACAGATACGCAGTATTTT CASSLFRGGTDTDTQYF
- TRBJ2-2 TRBV24-1 TRBD1 TGTGCCACCAGTGACATTACCGGGACAGGACTTACCTCGAACACCGGGGAGCTGTTTTTT CATSDITGTGLTSNTGELFF
- TRBJ2-3 TRBV18 TRBD2 TGTGCCAGCTCACCTTACGGGAGGGGTGATACGCAGTATTTT CASSPYGRGDTQYF
- TRBJ1-1 TRBV28 - TGTGCCAGCATTAGGAACACTGAAGCTTTCTTT CASIRNTEAFF
- TRBJ2-7 TRBV28 - TGTGCCACCTCGGGTGGACTACACGCCTACGAGCAGTACTTC CATSGGLHAYEQYF
- TRBJ1-2 TRBV3-1/TRBV3-2 - TGTGCCAGCAGCCAAAGAGAAAACTATGGCTACACCTTC CASSQRENYGYTF
- TRBJ1-2 TRBV6-6 TRBD1 TGTGCCAGCAGTTCGACGACAGGGATTAGCTATGGCTACACCTTC CASSSTTGISYGYTF
- TRBJ1-1 TRBV28 - TGTGCCAGCGCGATGCGGCGGCCTCTGAACACTGAAGCTTTCTTT CASAMRRPLNTEAFF
- TRBJ2-3 TRBV4-1 - TGCGCCAGCAGCCAGGCAGGGCTCGGCACAGATACGCAGTATTTT CASSQAGLGTDTQYF
- TRBJ2-3 TRBV27 - TGTGCCAGCAGTACAGGACGGAGGGACACAGATACGCAGTATTTT CASSTGRRDTDTQYF
- TRBJ2-4 TRBV5-1 TRBD2 TGCGCCAGCAGCACCGAGGGACTAGCGGGAGTTCATAACTTC CASSTEGLAGVHNF
- TRBJ2-3 TRBV6-4 TRBD1 TGTGCCAGCAGTGAGACAGGGGGCTCAGATACGCAGTATTTT CASSETGGSDTQYF
- TRBJ2-7 TRBV6-2/TRBV6-3 TRBD1 TGTGCCAGCAGTTACTCGATCTTCCCAGGGGGCTACGAGCAGTACTTC CASSYSIFPGGYEQYF
- TRBJ2-5 TRBV11-2 TRBD1 TGTGCCAGCAGCCAGGATGGACAGGCACAAGAGACCCAGTACTTC CASSQDGQAQETQYF
- TRBJ2-7 TRBV3-1/TRBV3-2 TRBD2 TGTGCCAGCAGCCGGGGGGAGGGAGGTCACGAGCAGTACTTC CASSRGEGGHEQYF
- TRBJ2-1 TRBV19 TRBD2 TGTGCCAGTAGTATTTTTAGCGGGGTTAACAATGAGCAGTTCTTC CASSIFSGVNNEQFF
once TRBJ2-7 TRBV7-2 - TGTGCCAGCAGCCGCCGGTGGGCTGACAAGTCCTACGAGCAGTACTTC CASSRRWADKSYEQYF
- TRBJ1-4 TRBV25-1 - TGTGCCAGCAGTAAATCTAAAATCGACGGACACGAAAAACTGTTTTTT CASSKSKIDGHEKLFF
- TRBJ2-1 TRBV6-5 TRBD1 TGTGCCAGCAGTCCCGGGACAGGGGGGAATGAGCAGTTCTTC CASSPGTGGNEQFF
- TRBJ2-1 TRBV21-1 - TGTGCCAGCAGCAAAGATTGGGCTCTTAAGGGACAGGGGCCCTACTCCTACAATGAGCAGTTCTTC CASSKDWALKGQGPYSYNEQFF
many TRBJ1-5 TRBV24-1 - TGTGCCACCAGTGACTATGGTGGGCCCCAGCATTTT CATSDYGGPQHF
- TRBJ2-2 TRBV28 TRBD1 TGTGCCAGCAGTTTATCAGGGGGTCTCGCCGGGGAGCTGTTTTTT CASSLSGGLAGELFF
- TRBJ1-5 TRBV10-3 - TGTGCCATCAGTGGCGTAAGCAATCAGCCCCAGCATTTT CAISGVSNQPQHF
- TRBJ2-3 TRBV10-3 - TGTGCCATCTCCGGGTGGGGCTGGGGCACAGATACGCAGTATTTT CAISGWGWGTDTQYF
- TRBJ2-7 TRBV4-1 TRBD1 TGCGCCAGCAGCCAATATTCGACTCAGGACAGGGGGCTATACGAGCAGTACTTC CASSQYSTQDRGLYEQYF
- TRBJ2-3 TRBV6-1 - TGTGCCAGCAGTGAACACAGCGGGAGCACAGATACGCAGTATTTT CASSEHSGSTDTQYF
- TRBJ2-7 TRBV30 - TGTGCCTGGAGTGCGTCCGCCTACGAGCAGTACTTC CAWSASAYEQYF
- TRBJ2-7 TRBV30 TRBD1 TGTGCCTGGAGGATGGACAGGGCCTACGAGCAGTACTTC CAWRMDRAYEQYF
once TRBJ1-1 TRBV15 - TGTGCCACCAGCAGTCAACAGGCGACTGAAGCTTTCTTT CATSSQQATEAFF
- TRBJ1-5 TRBV19 - TGTGCCAGTAGTATTGGGGCAGGGGTTGGTGTGCCCCAGCATTTT CASSIGAGVGVPQHF
few TRBJ1-4 TRBV27 - TGTGCCAGCGGACGGACTGCAACTAATGAAAAACTGTTTTTT CASGRTATNEKLFF
- TRBJ1-1 TRBV6-2/TRBV6-3 TRBD1 TGTGCCAGCAGTTCCGAGACAGGGTGGGGCACTGAAGCTTTCTTT CASSSETGWGTEAFF
- TRBJ1-5 TRBV7-2 - TGTGCCAGCAGCTCCACAGGAGCGAGCAATCAGCCCCAGCATTTT CASSSTGASNQPQHF
- TRBJ2-3 TRBV6-5 - TGTGCCAGCAGACTCTTGACAGTGGATACGCAGTATTTT CASRLLTVDTQYF
- TRBJ1-6 TRBV27 TRBD1 TGTGCCAGCAGTTTGGCGGGACAGAATTCACCCCTCCACTTT CASSLAGQNSPLHF
- TRBJ2-7 TRBV7-2 TRBD2 TGTGCCAGCAGCCATCAATCTAGCGGGAGTTGGGGATCCTACGAGCAGTACTTC CASSHQSSGSWGSYEQYF
few TRBJ1-2 TRBV5-1 TRBD1 TGCGCCAGCAGCTCCGACCCGGGACAGGGATTAGGTGGCTACACCTTC CASSSDPGQGLGGYTF
- TRBJ2-7 TRBV7-2 TRBD1 TGTGCCAGCAGCTTAACCTCGACAGGGAACGAGCAGTACTTC CASSLTSTGNEQYF
- TRBJ1-1 TRBV19 TRBD1 TGTGCCAGTAGTATGGGACAGGGAGGTACTGAAGCTTTCTTT CASSMGQGGTEAFF
once TRBJ2-7 TRBV9 TRBD1 TGTGCCAGCAGCGTAGTTGGGACAGGGGACGAGCAGTACTTC CASSVVGTGDEQYF